This T cell receptor (beta chain) is drawn from a study of blood T cells in healthy people across ages. Using a J-beta primer mix together with a sample-barcoded 5' primer, a second PCR was run for about 6 to 12 cycles. TCRdb processed the 5' RACE reads anew with MiXCR; each CDR3 protein has one entry. The sample records more than 600,000 distinct CDR3 sequences, around a quarter being singletons. The CDR3 sequence is 15 residues long. Trimming left V 1 base short and J 6 bases short, with 16 bases between. Germline loops: CDR1 SGHTA, CDR2 FQGNSA. Investigators took about 9.4 milliliters of peripheral blood from every donor. This sample was shared with a second study, whose subject was T cells of mothers and their children. That paper states: A few healthy Caucasian mothers served as donors, and their six children did as well. Researchers found no T cell clones that were persistent and microchimeric.

The chain is built from TRBV7-2 and TRBJ2-7; weak D call: TRBD1 (5 bases). Sequenced sample: blood. This clonotype was sampled from a boy aged 10-17 years in good health. CDR3 protein: CASSLEPGWGSEQYF. In DNA form, the CDR3 reads TGTGCCAGCAGCTTAGAGCCAGGGTGGGGATCCGAGCAGTACTTC.